These 9 T cell receptor beta chains came from one sample sequenced in a study of molecular identifiers for immune sequencing clone quantification. TCRdb fed the PCR reads into MiXCR, producing one record per CDR3 protein. The sample lists about 630,000 distinct CDR3 sequences, 25% seen once, with about 0.84% in the top ten. Material for sequencing was naive CD8+ T cells from blood, with Jurkat cell RNA spiked in. Specified subset: FACS-sorted CD8+CD4-CCR7+CD45RA+ naive T cells. The receptors originated from a human donor in good health. Some libraries in this study had Jurkat cell RNA spiked in.

The table lists this clonotype with many counts. The J gene is TRBJ2-3, the V gene TRBV19; TRBD2 agrees at 7 bases. V lost 6 bases, J lost 3 bases, and 9 bases stayed unmatched. This CDR3 region has 15 residues. Germline CDR1 is LNHDA and CDR2 is SQIVND (reference sequence). The CDR3 sequence is CASRGRGWMTDTQYF. The CDR3 bases are TGTGCCAGTAGGGGGAGGGGATGGATGACAGATACGCAGTATTTT.

In the case of this clonotype: Possible read error: a much larger clone is one base away. The gene calls are TRBV27 and TRBJ1-1, with D uncertain. Germline lookup yields CDR1 MNHEY and CDR2 SMNVEV (reference sequence). The V gene lost 6 bases and the J gene lost 3 bases, with 20 bases spanning the gap. The CDR3 has 16 amino acids. The CDR3 spells CASSVTGRRGDTEAFF. CDR3 DNA sequence: TGTGCCAGCAGCGTCACCGGCAGGCGGGGAGACACTGAAGCTTTCTTT.

This clonotype was seen a few times. Here the CDR3 DNA reads TGCGCCAGCAGCCAACGAATAATCGGGGTAGACTACAATGAGCAGTTCTTC. Translated: CASSQRIIGVDYNEQFF. The V gene is TRBV4-3, the J gene TRBJ2-1, with D tentatively TRBD2 (5 bases). This CDR3 comprises 17 residues. Germline V lookup: CDR1 LGHNA, CDR2 YSLEER. Trimming pared 2 bases from V and 3 bases from J, leaving 17 bases between.

This clonotype was seen repeatedly, ten times or more. This sequence joins TRBV20-1 and TRBJ2-4; possibly TRBD2 for D (5 bases). This CDR3 spans 13 amino acids. The ends were cut back, 2 bases at V and 4 bases at J, with 9 bases in the middle. CDR1 is DFQATT and CDR2 is SNEGSKA in the germline V gene (reference sequence). This CDR3 is CSARRWEKNIQYF. CDR3 sequence (DNA): TGCAGTGCTAGACGCTGGGAGAAAAACATTCAGTACTTC.

In this sample, this clonotype turned up many times. The V call is TRBV20-1, the J call TRBJ2-7, with TRBD1 identical over 8 bases. The CDR3 is 16 residues long. Germline V lookup: CDR1 DFQATT, CDR2 SNEGSKA (reference sequence). V trimming: 1 base; J trimming: 5 bases; junction bases outside the gene matches: 13. This chain's CDR3 is CSARAPRGTGPHEQYF. The CDR3 DNA is TGCAGTGCTAGAGCTCCCAGAGGGACAGGTCCCCACGAGCAGTACTTC.

This clonotype was detected many times. The rearrangement uses TRBV19 and TRBJ2-3; 11 bases map to TRBD2. Per germline, CDR1 LNHDA and CDR2 SQIVND (reference sequence). The CDR3 spans 18 residues. The V and J ends lost 5 bases and 5 bases, in that order; junction bases with no gene match: 15. CDR3: CASSGQGFLAGGGDTQYF. CDR3 sequence (DNA): TGTGCCAGTAGTGGACAGGGGTTTCTAGCGGGAGGTGGAGATACGCAGTATTTT.

This clonotype was picked up many times. The chain carries TRBV2 and TRBJ2-7; D not resolved. Germline V gene data show CDR1 as SNHLY and CDR2 as FYNNEI. The CDR3 has 13 amino acids. Trimming shortened V by 4 bases and J by 4 bases, and 11 bases separated the two germline ends. The CDR3 is CASSAGSQYEQYF. CDR3 coding DNA: TGTGCCAGCAGTGCTGGGTCCCAATACGAGCAGTACTTC.

This clonotype was counted between two and nine times. This chain links TRBV5-1 with TRBJ1-1; 9 bases line up with TRBD1. Looked up from germline, CDR1 is SGHRS and CDR2 is YFSETQ. The CDR3 is 15 residues long. The V and J ends lost 3 bases and 1 base, in that order; junction bases with no gene match: 4. The CDR3 coding sequence is TGCGCCAGCAGCTCGTGGACAGGGGAGAACACTGAAGCTTTCTTT. Protein sequence: CASSSWTGENTEAFF.

This clonotype was recorded many times. This chain links TRBV29-1 with TRBJ2-7; 7 bases agree with TRBD2. CDR1 and CDR2 from the germline V gene are SQVTM and ANQGSEA. V was clipped by 7 bases and J by 4 bases; unmatched bases: 7. The CDR3 is made up of 12 amino acids. CDR3 bases: TGCAGCGCCAGGACTAGTCGGTACGAGCAGTACTTC. This codes for CSARTSRYEQYF.